This T cell receptor beta chain was sequenced in a study of circulating CD8 cells and anti-PD-1 response in melanoma. From live CD3+CD8+TCRalphabeta+ cells, four PD-1 and/or TIGIT subsets were sorted. TCR libraries were prepared from about 15 ng of total RNA with the QIAseq Immune Repertoire TCR panel. MiXCR was run by TCRdb on the reads, yielding one entry per CDR3 protein. The profile shows 1,000 or so distinct CDR3 sequences, under 7% of them singletons. Overall study findings and caveats: Generally, no replicate experiments were performed. Clonotype sharing was highest between DPOS and TIGIT subsets. A small cohort with few responders supplied the baseline and M1 comparisons.

Germline V gives CDR1 SQVTM, CDR2 ANQGSEA. This CDR3 is 13 amino acids long. V shed 7 bases and J shed 1 base, with 13 bases lying between them. This clonotype is categorized as large. Its antigen is currently unknown. The material sequenced was CD8+ T cells from PBMCs, taken at baseline or after one month of anti-PD-1 therapy (not recorded which). The genes are TRBV29-1 and TRBJ1-1, with TRBD1 as a possible D gene (6 bases). The source of this sequence is a human donor with melanoma. CDR3 nucleotide sequence: TGCAGCGCCCAGGGGAGGGGGAACACTGAAGCTTTCTTT. It codes for CSAQGRGNTEAFF.